These 18 T cell receptor beta chains originate from one sample sequenced in a study of blood T cell repertoires in COVID-19. TCRdb keeps only in-frame clones here, not all; method: immunoSEQ multiplex PCR. The table has a few hundred thousand clones, roughly nine tenths seen once. Sequenced input: peripheral blood. These TCRs come from a man aged 60 to 75 with acute or convalescent COVID-19.

This clone was recorded only once. The chain employs TRBV11-2 and TRBJ2-7, with a tentative D call TRBD2 (6 bases). CDR1 is SGHAT and CDR2 is FQNNGV in the germline V gene. Trimming cost V 0 bases and J 2 bases, with 8 bases left between them. This CDR3 contains 14 residues. The CDR3 here is CASSLERGAYEQYF. As DNA, the CDR3 is TGTGCCAGCAGCTTAGAGCGGGGAGCCTACGAGCAGTACTTC.

The chain is built from TRBV4-3 and TRBJ2-1, with TRBD2 matching over 9 bases. V lost 0 bases, J lost 9 bases, and 6 bases stayed unmatched. CDR3 length equals 15 residues. The germline V gene encodes CDR1 LGHNA and CDR2 YSLEER. CDR3 DNA sequence: TGCGCCAGCAGCCAAGATCTAGCGGGACTGGGTGAGCAGTTCTTC. Amino acids: CASSQDLAGLGEQFF.

The gene calls are TRBV28 and TRBJ1-1; D perhaps matches TRBD1 (6 bases). V lost 3 bases, J lost 0 bases, and 8 bases lay in between. This CDR3 is 14 amino acids long. Germline V gives CDR1 MDHEN, CDR2 SYDVKM. The DNA of the CDR3 is TGTGCCAGCAGTTTGGGGGGGCTGAACACTGAAGCTTTCTTT. Translated, it gives CASSLGGLNTEAFF.

The V gene is TRBV3-1 (or the pseudogene TRBV3-2), the J gene TRBJ1-4; D gene unclear. The CDR3 loop spans 14 amino acids. V lost 2 bases and J 4 bases, leaving 8 bases between the germline ends. Germline assignment: CDR1 LGHDT and CDR2 YNNKEL (reference sequence). CDR3: CASSQWEGNEKLFF. DNA of the CDR3: TGTGCCAGCAGCCAATGGGAGGGTAATGAAAAACTGTTTTTT.

Concerning this clone: Other nucleotide sequences in the sample specify the same CDR3. This chain links TRBV30 with TRBJ2-7, with D hard to call. V was clipped by 0 bases and J by 4 bases, with 4 bases between them. CDR1 and CDR2 from the germline V gene are GTSNPN and SVGIG (reference sequence). This CDR3 has 11 amino acids. CDR3 DNA sequence: TGTGCCTGGAGTGTGTCTTACGAGCAGTACTTC. Translated: CAWSVSYEQYF.

The rearrangement uses TRBV27 and TRBJ2-2; D is unresolved. Germline-derived CDR1 and CDR2 are MNHEY and SMNVEV (reference sequence). V lost 3 bases to trimming and J lost 1 base, with 6 bases between them. The CDR3 loop spans 14 amino acids. The DNA for the CDR3 is TGTGCCAGCAGTTTTAACGGGAACACCGGGGAGCTGTTTTTT. Protein product: CASSFNGNTGELFF.

This CDR3 is CASSKGRNTEAFF. For the CDR3, the DNA is TGTGCCAGCAGCAAAGGGAGGAACACTGAAGCTTTCTTT. V is TRBV6-5 and J is TRBJ1-1; D remains unclear. This CDR3 region has 13 residues. Germline V gives CDR1 MNHEY, CDR2 SVGAGI. V was clipped by 6 bases and J by 1 base, with 9 bases between them.

The chain carries TRBV12-5 and TRBJ1-5, with D maybe TRBD1 (6 bases). The germline V gene has CDR1 LGHNT and CDR2 FRNRAP. V was pared by 0 bases and J by 2 bases, with 17 bases between. The CDR3 extends over 18 amino acids. CDR3 coding DNA: TGTGCTAGTGGTTTGGTAAGGGGGGGGATCGATGGCAATCAGCCCCAGCATTTT. Protein sequence: CASGLVRGGIDGNQPQHF. Using reference TRBV12-5 and TRBJ1-5 for the parts outside the CDR3, the full variable domain is DARVTQTPRHKVTEMGQEVTMRCQPILGHNTVFWYRQTMMQGLELLAYFRNRAPLDDSGMPKDRFSAEMPDATLATLKIQPSEPRDSAVYFCASGLVRGGIDGNQPQHFGDGTRLSIL.

Here the CDR3 reads CASSYSRGPGANVLTF. In DNA form, the CDR3 reads TGTGCCAGCAGTTACTCGAGGGGGCCTGGGGCCAACGTCCTGACTTTC. The chain recombines TRBV6-2 or TRBV6-3 with TRBJ2-6; 7 bases line up with TRBD1. The CDR3 is 16 residues long. From germline, CDR1 is MNHEY and CDR2 SVGEGT. Trimming at V came to 0 bases and at J to 2 bases, leaving 1 base not matched to a gene.

V usage is TRBV30 and J usage is TRBJ1-5; D might be TRBD1 (6 bases). The CDR3 runs to 13 residues. CDR1 and CDR2 from the germline V gene are GTSNPN and SVGIG (reference sequence). Trimming removed 3 bases from V and 6 bases from J, with 12 bases in between. In DNA, the CDR3 is TGTGCCTGGAGAGGACAGACCGGTCAGCCCCAGCATTTT. It codes for CAWRGQTGQPQHF.

This chain joins TRBV18 and TRBJ2-5, with TRBD1 matching over 7 bases. Germline CDR1 reads KGHSH; CDR2 reads LQKENI. The CDR3 consists of 16 residues. Unmatched junction bases numbered 6, after V lost 0 bases and J lost 2 bases. DNA for the CDR3: TGTGCCAGCTCACCACCAATAACAGGGGCACAAGAGACCCAGTACTTC. This sequence encodes CASSPPITGAQETQYF.

The V gene is TRBV7-8, the J gene TRBJ1-3, with D hard to call. Germline CDR1 reads SGHVS; CDR2 reads FQNEAQ. This CDR3 spans 16 amino acids. The germline V and J ends were trimmed by 5 bases and 0 bases, with 14 bases remaining between them. The CDR3 DNA sequence: TGTGCCAGCAGCCCCCCCCGAGGGAGCTCTGGAAACACCATATATTTT. Translation gives CASSPPRGSSGNTIYF.

The chain joins TRBV29-1 to TRBJ1-2; no clear D. V was trimmed by 7 bases and J by 10 bases, leaving 28 bases between them. This CDR3 has 15 amino acids. The V gene's germline CDR1 is SQVTM and CDR2 ANQGSEA. Here the CDR3 reads CSAQREVCPGRFYTF. The CDR3 DNA is TGCAGCGCGCAAAGGGAGGTATGTCCGGGGAGGTTCTACACCTTC.

V is TRBV12-3 or TRBV12-4 and J is TRBJ1-2, with 9 bases lining up with TRBD1. J was trimmed by 8 bases and V by 3 bases; bases with no gene match: 4. The CDR3 totals 13 residues. CDR3 sequence reads: CASSLGTGRGYTF. The CDR3 nucleotides are TGTGCCAGCAGTTTGGGGACAGGGAGGGGCTACACCTTC.

The J gene is TRBJ1-6, the V gene TRBV4-3; 8 bases fit TRBD1. CDR1 and CDR2 from the germline V gene are LGHNA and YSLEER. V shed 5 bases, J shed 10 bases, and the junction held 7 bases outside the gene matches. The CDR3 loop spans 14 amino acids. The CDR3 reads CASSLDRGQSPLHF. As DNA, the CDR3 is TGCGCCAGCAGCTTAGACAGGGGACAATCACCCCTCCACTTT.

In this sample, this clone turned up many times. The V and J genes are TRBV30 and TRBJ2-7; 7 bases agree with TRBD1. The CDR3 extends over 15 amino acids. Germline lookup yields CDR1 GTSNPN and CDR2 SVGIG (reference sequence). J was trimmed by 6 bases and V by 0 bases; bases with no gene match: 11. CDR3 sequence reads: CAWSVGEQGSGEQYF. In DNA form, the CDR3 reads TGTGCCTGGAGTGTAGGGGAACAGGGGAGCGGCGAGCAGTACTTC.

The chain links TRBV5-6 to TRBJ1-3, with no clear D. Germline CDR1 is SGHDT and CDR2 is YYEEEE. V was pared by 0 bases and J by 0 bases, with 10 bases between. CDR3 length: 16 amino acids. CDR3: CASSLGLQNSGNTIYF. The DNA of the CDR3 is TGTGCCAGCAGCTTGGGCTTACAGAACTCTGGAAACACCATATATTTT. Combining the CDR3 with reference TRBV5-6 and TRBJ1-3 gives the whole variable domain DAGVTQSPTHLIKTRGQQVTLRCSPKSGHDTVSWYQQALGQGPQFIFQYYEEEERQRGNFPDRFSGHQFPNYSSELNVNALLLGDSALYLCASSLGLQNSGNTIYFGEGSWLTVV.

This clone has a handful of counts. The V gene is TRBV4-2, the J gene TRBJ2-1; 8 bases align to TRBD2. The CDR3 spans 16 residues. V shed 4 bases, J shed 2 bases, and the junction held 7 bases outside the gene matches. CDR1 and CDR2 from the germline V gene are LGHNA and YNFKEQ. The CDR3 region is CASSLTAGATYNEQFF. Written as DNA, the CDR3 is TGTGCCAGCAGCCTAACAGCGGGAGCGACCTACAATGAGCAGTTCTTC.